These 19 T cell receptor beta chains were sequenced from one sample in a study of T cell changes during pregnancy in multiple sclerosis. Measured with immunoSEQ multiplex PCR; TCRdb has only the in-frame clones, and not every one. Among 50,000 or so clones listed, about 90% were seen once. The sample was CD4+ T cells from peripheral blood mononuclear cells, taken after pregnancy. These receptor sequences come from a female donor with multiple sclerosis, enrolled in a pregnancy study.

The V gene is TRBV27, the J gene TRBJ2-7; 13 nucleotides match TRBD2. J was trimmed by 11 bases and V by 8 bases; bases with no gene match: 9. This CDR3 spans 13 amino acids. The germline V gene encodes CDR1 MNHEY and CDR2 SMNVEV (reference sequence). CDR3 in DNA: TGTGCCAGCCGGGCGGGACTAGCGGGGAAGGAGTACTTC. This encodes CASRAGLAGKEYF.

The V gene is TRBV4-2, the J gene TRBJ2-5; D call uncertain. This CDR3 spans 13 amino acids. Trimming took 0 bases from V and 1 from J, leaving 3 bases between them. CDR1 is LGHNA, CDR2 YNFKEQ, per germline. The chain's CDR3 is CASSQDLQETQYF. The CDR3 nucleotides are TGTGCCAGCAGCCAAGATCTCCAAGAGACCCAGTACTTC.

This rearrangement joins TRBV5-8 to TRBJ2-4, with 13 bases matching TRBD2. Germline lookup yields CDR1 SGHTS and CDR2 YDEGEE. Unmatched junction bases numbered 9, after V lost 3 bases and J lost 3 bases. This CDR3 comprises 18 residues. The CDR3 spells CASSSGTSGIQGKNIQYF. The CDR3 nucleotides read TGTGCCAGCAGCTCCGGGACTAGCGGGATCCAGGGCAAAAACATTCAGTACTTC.

The chain combines TRBV11-1 with TRBJ2-5; 8 bases are a match to TRBD2. The length of the CDR3 is 13 residues. J was trimmed by 5 bases and V by 6 bases; bases with no gene match: 5. Germline values: CDR1 SGHAT, CDR2 FQDESV (reference sequence). The CDR3 sequence: CASRRTGGETQYF. The CDR3 region has the DNA TGTGCCAGCAGACGAACGGGGGGGGAGACCCAGTACTTC.

The genes are TRBV6-4 and TRBJ2-1, with TRBD2 as a possible D gene (5 bases). Trimming shortened V by 0 bases and J by 6 bases, and 12 bases separated the two germline ends. The CDR3 runs 15 residues. Germline V gene sequence: CDR1 MRHNA, CDR2 SNTAGT. Written as DNA, the CDR3 is TGTGCCAGCAGTGACTCGCGGGTCCTTTCCAATGAGCAGTTCTTC. Translation: CASSDSRVLSNEQFF.

This chain uses TRBV5-5 with TRBJ1-5; D is perhaps TRBD1 (6 bases). Germline V gene data show CDR1 as SGHKS and CDR2 as YYEKEE (reference sequence). V was cut by 4 bases and J by 0 bases, with 11 bases left in between. The CDR3 consists of 15 residues. In DNA form, the CDR3 reads TGTGCCAGCAGCGATGGGACATATAGCAATCAGCCCCAGCATTTT. Its protein is CASSDGTYSNQPQHF.

The chain links TRBV5-4 to TRBJ2-5; a possible D gene is TRBD2 (5 bases). The germline V and J ends were trimmed by 3 bases and 2 bases, with 11 bases remaining between them. From germline, CDR1 is SGHNT and CDR2 YYREEE (reference sequence). The length of the CDR3 is 14 residues. In DNA form, the CDR3 reads TGTGCCAGCAGCTCGTCCACTAGACAAGAGACCCAGTACTTC. Translated: CASSSSTRQETQYF.

CDR3 residues: CASSQIKTSGNTDTQYF. CDR3 in DNA: TGTGCCAGCAGCCAGATAAAGACTAGCGGAAACACAGATACGCAGTATTTT. The V and J genes are TRBV4-2 and TRBJ2-3; 9 nucleotides match TRBD2. CDR1 is LGHNA, CDR2 YNFKEQ, per germline. V trimming: 3 bases; J trimming: 2 bases; junction bases outside the gene matches: 9. This CDR3 spans 17 amino acids.

The genes are TRBV6-6 and TRBJ2-5; 8 bases map to TRBD1. The length of the CDR3 is 16 residues. The junction had 12 bases not matched to a gene; V was cut back by 8 bases and J by 1 base. Germline loops: CDR1 MNHNY, CDR2 SVGAGI (reference sequence). As DNA, the CDR3 is TGTGCCAGCTCCAGTGGGGGGCAGGGGGCCCAAGAGACCCAGTACTTC. Residues: CASSSGGQGAQETQYF.

The chain has TRBV5-6 and TRBJ1-2; D unresolved. V lost 1 base to trimming and J lost 4 bases, with 17 bases between them. From germline, CDR1 is SGHDT and CDR2 YYEEEE. The CDR3 is 16 residues long. CDR3: CASSLIGELTFYGYTF. The DNA of the CDR3 is TGTGCCAGCAGCTTGATCGGCGAACTGACTTTCTATGGCTACACCTTC.

This clone was recorded once. This chain links TRBV9 with TRBJ2-3; D ambiguous. This CDR3 contains 12 residues. CDR1 is SGDLS, CDR2 YYNGEE, per germline. V dropped 0 bases and J dropped 6 bases, with 5 bases sitting between them. CDR3: CASSVVGDTQYF. The DNA for the CDR3 is TGTGCCAGCAGCGTAGTCGGTGATACGCAGTATTTT. The whole variable domain, filled in from reference TRBV9 and TRBJ2-3, reads DSGVTQTPKHLITATGQRVTLRCSPRSGDLSVYWYQQSLDQGLQFLIQYYNGEERAKGNILERFSAQQFPDLHSELNLSSLELGDSALYFCASSVVGDTQYFGPGTRLTVL.

The chain links TRBV11-2 to TRBJ2-1, with 7 bases that match TRBD2. The CDR3 is 15 residues long. The V segment lost 3 bases and the J segment 3 bases; nucleotides outside the gene matches: 5. Germline-derived CDR1 and CDR2 are SGHAT and FQNNGV. CDR3 residues: CASSFSLAVYNEQFF. CDR3 nucleotide sequence: TGTGCCAGCAGCTTTAGTCTAGCGGTCTACAATGAGCAGTTCTTC.

The gene calls are TRBV28 and TRBJ2-7; 9 bases map to TRBD1. This CDR3 has 13 amino acids. Trimming cost V 9 bases and J 4 bases; bases outside gene matches: 7. The germline gives CDR1 MDHEN, CDR2 SYDVKM. For the CDR3, the DNA is TGTGCCAGTGGGACAGGGAAGTGGTACGAGCAGTACTTC. Amino acid sequence: CASGTGKWYEQYF.

This chain uses TRBV28 with TRBJ2-5; 13 bases agree with TRBD2. CDR3 length: 16 residues. The trim removed 6 bases at V and 4 bases at J, leaving 8 bases unmatched. Germline CDR1 MDHEN, CDR2 SYDVKM. CDR3: CASRTSGRAGGETQYF. The DNA of the CDR3 is TGTGCCAGCAGAACTAGCGGGAGGGCCGGGGGAGAGACCCAGTACTTC.

CDR3 loop: CASSLRLPPIQYF. The CDR3 DNA is TGTGCCAGCAGTCTCAGACTTCCCCCCATCCAGTACTTC. The chain recombines TRBV2 with TRBJ2-5, with no clear D. CDR1 and CDR2 (germline): SNHLY, FYNNEI. Between the trimmed V and J ends, which lost 5 bases and 10 bases, there was a span of 17 bases. This CDR3 has 13 residues.

The chain uses TRBV5-4 and TRBJ2-1; no firm D call. Per germline, CDR1 SGHNT and CDR2 YYREEE (reference sequence). This CDR3 is built from 12 residues. The V and J ends lost 0 bases and 12 bases respectively, with 10 bases between them. The CDR3 spells CASSLDFLPQFF. The DNA of the CDR3 is TGTGCCAGCAGCTTGGACTTTCTCCCGCAGTTCTTC.

The J gene is TRBJ1-2, the V gene TRBV6-6, with TRBD1 identical over 9 bases. The germline V gene has CDR1 MNHNY and CDR2 SVGAGI (reference sequence). The length of the CDR3 is 15 residues. Trimming removed 2 bases from V and 4 bases from J; junction bases left unmatched: 5. The CDR3 region has the DNA TGTGCCAGCAGTTACCAGACAGGGGGAGCCTATGGCTACACCTTC. It codes for CASSYQTGGAYGYTF.

This chain links TRBV20-1 with TRBJ1-5; D call uncertain. The CDR3 contains 10 residues. Trimming removed 0 bases at V and 11 bases at J, with 5 bases between. Per the germline V gene, CDR1 is DFQATT and CDR2 is SNEGSKA (reference sequence). DNA of the CDR3: TGCAGTGCTAGAGATAATGCCCAGCATTTT. This encodes CSARDNAQHF.

V and J are TRBV1 and TRBJ2-1; the table gives TRBD2 as D, unverified against the DNA. TRBV1 is recorded as a pseudogene. CDR3 length equals 17 residues. The CDR3 is CTSSQDFGNSSYNEQFF. DNA of the CDR3: TGCACCAGCAGCCAAGATTTCGGGAATAGCTCCTACAATGAGCAGTTCTTC.